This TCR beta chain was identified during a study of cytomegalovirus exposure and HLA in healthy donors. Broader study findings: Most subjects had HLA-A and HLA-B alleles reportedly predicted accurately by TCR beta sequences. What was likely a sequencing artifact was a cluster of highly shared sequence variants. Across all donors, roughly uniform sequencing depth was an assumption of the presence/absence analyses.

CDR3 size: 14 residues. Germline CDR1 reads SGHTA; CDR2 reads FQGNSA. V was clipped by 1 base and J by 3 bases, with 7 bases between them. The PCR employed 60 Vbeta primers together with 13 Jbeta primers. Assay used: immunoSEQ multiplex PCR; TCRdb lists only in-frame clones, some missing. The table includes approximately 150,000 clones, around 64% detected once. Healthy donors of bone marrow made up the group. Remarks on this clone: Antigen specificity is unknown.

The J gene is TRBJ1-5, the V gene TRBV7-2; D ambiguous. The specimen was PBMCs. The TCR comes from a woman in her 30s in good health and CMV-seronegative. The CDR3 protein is CASSLDSYNQPQHF. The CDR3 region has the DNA TGTGCCAGCAGCTTAGATTCCTACAATCAGCCCCAGCATTTT. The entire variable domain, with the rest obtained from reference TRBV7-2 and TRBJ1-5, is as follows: GAGVSQSPSNKVTEKGKDVELRCDPISGHTALYWYRQSLGQGLEFLIYFQGNSAPDKSGLPSDRFSAERTGGSVSTLTIQRTQQEDSAVYLCASSLDSYNQPQHFGDGTRLSIL.